This T cell receptor beta chain was found in a study of response to subunit inactivated influenza vaccine. This CDR3 comprises 17 residues. V was cut by 2 bases and J by 5 bases, with 21 bases left in between. One entry per CDR3 protein results from TCRdb running MiXCR on the RT-PCR reads. The sample holds more than 450,000 distinct CDR3 sequences, approximately 10% seen once. The same data also contributed to another study, on T cells expressing NK-cell markers. In that study: TCR beta cDNA was made by 5'RACE template switching with UMIs. Sequencing of TCR beta repertoires drew on sorted CD3+CD56+NKG2C+, CD3+CD56+NKG2C- and CD3+CD56-NKG2C+ T cells. Within the sequenced cohort of eight donors, seven exhibited HCMV seropositivity and one was seronegative. Dominance of the CD3+CD56-NKG2C+ fraction by these clonotypes also held in a handful of donors.

The TCR comes from a middle-aged man who received an inactivated influenza vaccine. This sequence joins TRBV12-3 or TRBV12-4 and TRBJ2-5; TRBD2 is a possible D gene (6 bases). The source material was PBMCs from blood, sampled on the day of vaccination. The CDR3 loop reads CASSLMGGSTLWETQYF. DNA for the CDR3: TGTGCCAGCAGTTTAATGGGGGGTTCCACGTTGTGGGAGACCCAGTACTTC.